The next 30 T cell receptor beta chains were all read from a single sample in a study of OX40 agonist ivuxolimab in advanced cancers. Measured with immunoSEQ multiplex PCR; TCRdb has only the in-frame clones, and not every one. The sample shows some 98,000 clones, roughly 87% of them seen only once. The input for sequencing was CD4+ or CD8+ T cells sorted from blood, taken in a trial of the OX40 agonist ivuxolimab. The receptors stem from an adult with an advanced solid tumor such as melanoma, head and neck, liver or kidney cancer.

This clone was observed a handful of times. The chain has TRBV11-2 and TRBJ2-3; D is perhaps TRBD1 (5 bases). This CDR3 has 14 residues. The V and J ends lost 3 bases and 3 bases respectively, with 10 bases between them. From germline, CDR1 is SGHAT and CDR2 FQNNGV. The CDR3 sequence: CASSFSGNTDTQYF. In DNA form, the CDR3 reads TGTGCCAGCAGCTTCTCAGGGAATACAGATACGCAGTATTTT.

The sample holds a few counts of this clone. V gene TRBV7-6 combines with J gene TRBJ1-2, with D perhaps matching TRBD1 (5 bases). Germline V CDR1 and CDR2: SGHVS, FNYEAQ. This CDR3 has 16 amino acids. Trimming cost V 3 bases and J 0 bases, with 14 bases left between them. CDR3 region: CASSLRRGSSNYGYTF. The CDR3 DNA reads TGTGCCAGCAGCTTGAGGAGGGGAAGCTCTAACTATGGCTACACCTTC.

The genes are TRBV10-3 and TRBJ2-7, with a tentative D call TRBD1 (6 bases). Germline loops: CDR1 ENHRY, CDR2 SYGVKD. The CDR3 sequence is 15 residues long. Deletions cut 0 bases from V and 4 bases from J, with 13 bases between. DNA for the CDR3: TGTGCCATCAGTGAGTCGTTGGGGGCCCCTTACGAGCAGTACTTC. Its protein is CAISESLGAPYEQYF.

V and J are TRBV10-3 and TRBJ1-2; D unresolved. The CDR3 consists of 13 residues. From germline, CDR1 is ENHRY and CDR2 SYGVKD. Trimming shortened V by 3 bases and J by 2 bases, and 7 bases separated the two germline ends. CDR3 residues: CAISEPPNYGYTF. The DNA of the CDR3 is TGTGCCATCAGTGAACCCCCCAACTATGGCTACACCTTC.

This chain uses TRBV28 with TRBJ2-2; D remains unclear. Germline V gene lookup returns CDR1 MDHEN and CDR2 SYDVKM. The CDR3 has 13 residues. V was trimmed by 5 bases and J by 0 bases, leaving 4 bases between them. This CDR3 is CASSPPNTGELFF. In nucleotides, the CDR3 is TGTGCCAGCAGTCCACCGAACACCGGGGAGCTGTTTTTT.

The CDR3, as DNA: TGTGCCAGCAGTTACCAAACAGGGAACTACGAGCAGTACTTC. It is translated as CASSYQTGNYEQYF. This chain connects TRBV6-5 to TRBJ2-7; possibly TRBD1 for D (6 bases). Germline-derived CDR1 and CDR2 are MNHEY and SVGAGI. V gave up 2 bases and J gave up 3 bases, with 11 bases separating them. This CDR3 has 14 amino acids.

V is TRBV7-9 and J is TRBJ1-1; possible D gene TRBD1, 6 bases. This CDR3 comprises 13 residues. Germline V gene sequence: CDR1 SEHNR, CDR2 FQNEAQ (reference sequence). Trimming stripped 4 bases from V and 0 bases from J, with 6 bases between. The CDR3 is CASSWTVNTEAFF. The DNA for the CDR3 is TGTGCCAGCAGCTGGACAGTGAACACTGAAGCTTTCTTT.

The chain is built from TRBV5-8 and TRBJ2-5, with a weak D call TRBD2 (7 bases). V lost 4 bases and J lost 5, with 21 bases in between. CDR1 is SGHTS and CDR2 is YDEGEE in the germline V gene. The CDR3 covers 16 residues. The CDR3 loop reads CASSTPGRGSWETQYF. The CDR3 region has the DNA TGTGCCAGCAGCACCCCAGGGAGGGGGTCGTGGGAGACCCAGTACTTC.

This rearrangement joins TRBV30 to TRBJ1-6; tentatively, D is TRBD1 (5 bases). The germline V gene encodes CDR1 GTSNPN and CDR2 SVGIG (reference sequence). V was trimmed by 4 bases and J by 6 bases, leaving 13 bases between them. This CDR3 spans 14 amino acids. CDR3 in DNA: TGTGCCTGGAACCCGGGGGTTGGTAATTCACCCCTCCACTTT. Residues: CAWNPGVGNSPLHF. The full variable domain, in which reference TRBV30 and TRBJ1-6 provide the parts outside the CDR3, is SQTIHQWPATLVQPVGSPLSLECTVEGTSNPNLYWYRQAAGRGLQLLFYSVGIGQISSEVPQNLSASRPQDRQFILSSKKLLLSDSGFYLCAWNPGVGNSPLHFGNGTRLTVT.

This chain links TRBV19 with TRBJ1-2; 12 bases are shared with TRBD1. V shed 4 bases, J shed 7 bases, and the junction held 7 bases outside the gene matches. This CDR3 is 15 amino acids long. The germline V gene encodes CDR1 LNHDA and CDR2 SQIVND (reference sequence). The CDR3 bases are TGTGCCAGTAGTACGGGACAGGGGGCTGTCGGTGGCTACACCTTC. It yields the protein CASSTGQGAVGGYTF.

The rearrangement links TRBV6-6 to TRBJ1-5; no clear D gene. V gave up 5 bases and J gave up 1 base, with 15 bases separating them. Germline V gene sequence: CDR1 MNHNY, CDR2 SVGAGI (reference sequence). CDR3 length: 16 amino acids. The CDR3 region has the DNA TGTGCCAGCAGTCGGTCGTCGGGCGGGAGCAATCAGCCCCAGCATTTT. It encodes CASSRSSGGSNQPQHF.

The rearrangement uses TRBV5-5 and TRBJ2-5; D uncertain. Trimming pared 0 bases from V and 3 bases from J, leaving 6 bases between. From germline, CDR1 is SGHKS and CDR2 YYEKEE (reference sequence). This CDR3 comprises 13 residues. The CDR3 DNA follows: TGTGCCAGCAGCTTGGGGGTGGAAGAGACCCAGTACTTC. It codes for CASSLGVEETQYF.

The V gene is TRBV9, the J gene TRBJ2-5, with 9 nucleotides matching TRBD2. Germline V CDR1 and CDR2: SGDLS, YYNGEE. The CDR3 runs 17 residues. V shed 0 bases and J 0 bases; nucleotides not matched to a gene: 6. CDR3 nucleotides: TGTGCCAGCAGCGTAGGTAGCGGGGGAACGTACCAAGAGACCCAGTACTTC. Translated, it gives CASSVGSGGTYQETQYF.

This chain joins TRBV19 and TRBJ2-2, with 7 positions matching TRBD1. Germline trimming cut 5 bases from V and 3 bases from J; bases unmatched to any gene: 6. Germline assignment: CDR1 LNHDA and CDR2 SQIVND (reference sequence). This CDR3 contains 15 residues. The CDR3 here is CASSSTGQYTGELFF. The CDR3 DNA sequence: TGTGCCAGTAGTTCGACAGGGCAGTACACCGGGGAGCTGTTTTTT.

V gene TRBV4-3 combines with J gene TRBJ2-2; 12 positions agree with TRBD2. J gave up 2 bases and V 0 bases, and 4 bases lay outside the gene matches. CDR3 length equals 18 residues. Germline values: CDR1 LGHNA, CDR2 YSLEER. CDR3 residues: CASSQDLAGGPNTGELFF. In nucleotides, the CDR3 is TGCGCCAGCAGCCAAGATCTAGCGGGGGGGCCTAACACCGGGGAGCTGTTTTTT.

Comment on this clone: A read error may account for a junction end that differs from germline. V usage is TRBV11-2 and J usage is TRBJ1-6; D is uncertain. Germline V lookup: CDR1 SGHAT, CDR2 FQNNGV. The CDR3 covers 13 residues. The DNA for the CDR3 is TGTGCCAGCTCGGAGCCGTATAGTTCACCCCTCCACTTT. Protein product: CASSEPYSSPLHF.

The chain employs TRBV29-1 and TRBJ2-7; D unclear. CDR3 length: 11 amino acids. Germline lookup yields CDR1 SQVTM and CDR2 ANQGSEA. V was shortened by 4 bases and J by 1 base, with 5 bases between the two germline ends. DNA of the CDR3: TGCAGCGTTGTAGGGTCCTACGAGCAGTACTTC. It encodes CSVVGSYEQYF.

The V call is TRBV6-1, the J call TRBJ1-3; 9 nucleotides match TRBD1. There are 14 residues in the CDR3. J lost 7 bases, V lost 7 bases, and 8 bases had no gene match. Germline V gene lookup returns CDR1 MNHNS and CDR2 SASEGT. CDR3: CASNLDRGGNTIYF. The CDR3 coding sequence is TGTGCCAGCAACTTAGACAGGGGGGGGAACACCATATATTTT.

As concerns this clone: One junction end does not reproduce the germline sequence, and a read error may be involved. The chain joins TRBV5-1 to TRBJ2-5; 10 bases map to TRBD2. CDR3 size: 14 residues. Per germline, CDR1 SGHRS and CDR2 YFSETQ. The CDR3 nucleotides read TGCGTCAGCAACCCCGGACTAGCGGAAGAGACCCAGTACTTC. Translation: CVSNPGLAEETQYF.

The CDR3 protein is CASSLPREGYGYTF. CDR3 DNA: TGTGCCAGTAGTCTCCCCAGGGAAGGGTATGGCTACACCTTC. The chain couples TRBV19 to TRBJ1-2, with D perhaps matching TRBD1 (5 bases). CDR3 length: 14 amino acids. CDR1 LNHDA and CDR2 SQIVND come from the germline V gene (reference sequence). V was pared by 5 bases and J by 5 bases, with 15 bases between.

V is TRBV9 and J is TRBJ1-3; D not certain. CDR3 length equals 16 residues. V gave up 0 bases and J gave up 0 bases, with 10 bases separating them. From germline, CDR1 is SGDLS and CDR2 YYNGEE. The CDR3 region has the DNA TGTGCCAGCAGCGTAGATGTAGGCTACTCTGGAAACACCATATATTTT. Amino acid sequence: CASSVDVGYSGNTIYF.

V gene TRBV19 combines with J gene TRBJ2-3; 10 bases are a match to TRBD1. This CDR3 contains 16 residues. Germline assignment: CDR1 LNHDA and CDR2 SQIVND (reference sequence). The V gene end was trimmed by 2 bases and the J gene end by 2 bases; junction bases not matched to a gene: 4. CDR3 region: CASSIMGTGVTDTQYF. The CDR3 DNA is TGTGCCAGTAGTATAATGGGGACAGGGGTCACAGATACGCAGTATTTT.

This clone was counted between two and nine times. The V call is TRBV7-9, the J call TRBJ1-2; 9 bases match TRBD1. CDR3 size: 15 residues. Germline-derived CDR1 and CDR2 are SEHNR and FQNEAQ (reference sequence). J lost 7 bases, V lost 2 bases, and 8 bases had no gene match. CDR3 DNA sequence: TGTGCCAGCAGCTTACCCCTGACAGGGGGTGGTGGCTACACCTTC. Translated, it gives CASSLPLTGGGGYTF.

This rearrangement joins TRBV27 to TRBJ2-3, with D tentatively TRBD2 (6 bases). V was pared by 3 bases and J by 7 bases, with 20 bases between. The V gene's germline CDR1 is MNHEY and CDR2 SMNVEV (reference sequence). The CDR3 runs to 16 residues. The CDR3 loop is CASSLGTGLRSNTQYF. The CDR3 DNA sequence: TGTGCCAGCAGTTTGGGGACGGGACTTCGGTCAAATACGCAGTATTTT.

The J gene is TRBJ1-5, the V gene TRBV27, with D uncertain. With 5 bases removed from V and 6 bases from J, the gap between germline ends came to 11 bases. Germline loops: CDR1 MNHEY, CDR2 SMNVEV (reference sequence). This CDR3 is 13 amino acids long. The CDR3 bases are TGTGCCAGCAGTACAGAGGTCGGTCAGCCCCAGCATTTT. Its translation: CASSTEVGQPQHF.

The genes are TRBV5-1 and TRBJ2-3; 11 positions match TRBD2. CDR3 size: 16 residues. Per the germline V gene, CDR1 is SGHRS and CDR2 is YFSETQ. Germline trimming cut 4 bases from V and 6 bases from J; bases unmatched to any gene: 10. The CDR3 region has the DNA TGCGCCAGCAGCGTTCTACTAGCGGGGGTCGGGGATACGCAGTATTTT. As protein: CASSVLLAGVGDTQYF.

The chain uses TRBV4-3 and TRBJ1-5; D possibly corresponds to TRBD1 (5 bases). The germline V gene encodes CDR1 LGHNA and CDR2 YSLEER. CDR3 size: 14 residues. V was shortened by 0 bases and J by 9 bases, with 12 bases between the two germline ends. The CDR3 DNA is TGCGCCAGCAGCCAAGAGGGGAGGGGATGGCCCCAGCATTTT. This translates into CASSQEGRGWPQHF.

This chain connects TRBV6-5 to TRBJ2-1; 7 bases agree with TRBD2. The CDR3 covers 15 residues. The germline V gene encodes CDR1 MNHEY and CDR2 SVGAGI. The junction had 10 bases not matched to a gene; V was cut back by 6 bases and J by 5 bases. The CDR3 is CASRASATSNNEQFF. The CDR3 bases are TGTGCCAGCAGGGCCTCCGCGACTAGCAACAATGAGCAGTTCTTC.

The chain uses TRBV9 and TRBJ2-1, with TRBD2 matching over 9 bases. Germline V gene lookup returns CDR1 SGDLS and CDR2 YYNGEE. This CDR3 spans 16 amino acids. The V gene end was trimmed by 4 bases and the J gene end by 0 bases; junction bases not matched to a gene: 5. This CDR3 is CASSISGSSSYNEQFF. The CDR3 DNA reads TGTGCCAGCAGCATTAGCGGGAGTAGCTCCTACAATGAGCAGTTCTTC.

V gene TRBV9 combines with J gene TRBJ1-3; maybe TRBD1 (6 bases). The CDR3 consists of 17 residues. CDR1 and CDR2 from the germline V gene are SGDLS and YYNGEE. Trimming left V 0 bases short and J 2 bases short, with 15 bases between. In DNA form, the CDR3 reads TGTGCCAGCAGCGTAGAGCCACTGGGGACACCTGGAAACACCATATATTTT. This codes for CASSVEPLGTPGNTIYF.